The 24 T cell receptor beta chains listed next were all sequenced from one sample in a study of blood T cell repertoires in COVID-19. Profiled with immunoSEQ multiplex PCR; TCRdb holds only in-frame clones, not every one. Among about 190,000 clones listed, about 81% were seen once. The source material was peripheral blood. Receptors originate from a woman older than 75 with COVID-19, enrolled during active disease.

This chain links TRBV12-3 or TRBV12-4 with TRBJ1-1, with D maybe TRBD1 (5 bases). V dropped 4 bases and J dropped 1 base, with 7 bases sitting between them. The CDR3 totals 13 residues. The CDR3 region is CASSSGQNTEAFF. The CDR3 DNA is TGTGCCAGCAGTTCAGGGCAGAACACTGAAGCTTTCTTT.

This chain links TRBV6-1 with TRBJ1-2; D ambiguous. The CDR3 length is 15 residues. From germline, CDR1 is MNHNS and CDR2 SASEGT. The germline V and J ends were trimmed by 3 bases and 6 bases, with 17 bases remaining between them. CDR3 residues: CASSDLGGVIHGYTF. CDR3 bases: TGTGCCAGCAGTGACCTGGGAGGAGTTATACATGGCTACACCTTC.

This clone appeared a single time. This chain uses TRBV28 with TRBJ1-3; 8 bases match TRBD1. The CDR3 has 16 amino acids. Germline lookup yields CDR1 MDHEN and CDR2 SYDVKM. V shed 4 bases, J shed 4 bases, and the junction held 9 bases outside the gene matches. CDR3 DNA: TGTGCCAGCAGTTCGACAGGGGTCCAATTCGGAAACACCATATATTTT. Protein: CASSSTGVQFGNTIYF.

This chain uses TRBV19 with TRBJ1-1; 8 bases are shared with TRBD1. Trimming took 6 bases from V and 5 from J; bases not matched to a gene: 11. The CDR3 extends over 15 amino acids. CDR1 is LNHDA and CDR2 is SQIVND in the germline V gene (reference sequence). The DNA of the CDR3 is TGTGCCAGTAGGCTCCAGGGACAGGTGATGACTGAAGCTTTCTTT. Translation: CASRLQGQVMTEAFF.

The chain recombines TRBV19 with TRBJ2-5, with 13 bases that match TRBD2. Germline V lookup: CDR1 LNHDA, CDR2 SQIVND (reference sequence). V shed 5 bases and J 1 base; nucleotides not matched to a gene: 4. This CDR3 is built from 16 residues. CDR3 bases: TGTGCCAGTAGTCCCGGACTAGCGGGGGTCCAAGAGACCCAGTACTTC. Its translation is CASSPGLAGVQETQYF. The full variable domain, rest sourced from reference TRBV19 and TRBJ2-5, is DGGITQSPKYLFRKEGQNVTLSCEQNLNHDAMYWYRQDPGQGLRLIYYSQIVNDFQKGDIAEGYSVSREKKESFPLTVTSAQKNPTAFYLCASSPGLAGVQETQYFGPGTRLLVL.

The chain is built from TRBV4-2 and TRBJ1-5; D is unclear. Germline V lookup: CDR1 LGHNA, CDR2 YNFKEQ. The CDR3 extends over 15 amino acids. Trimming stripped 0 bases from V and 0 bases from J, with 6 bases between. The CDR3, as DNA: TGTGCCAGCAGCCAAGATCGTCTTAGCAATCAGCCCCAGCATTTT. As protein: CASSQDRLSNQPQHF.

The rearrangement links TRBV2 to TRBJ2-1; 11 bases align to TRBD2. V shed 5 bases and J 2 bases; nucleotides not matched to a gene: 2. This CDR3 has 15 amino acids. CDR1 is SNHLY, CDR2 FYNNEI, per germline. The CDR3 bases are TGTGCCAGCAGTTTGACTAGCGGGGCCTACAATGAGCAGTTCTTC. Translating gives CASSLTSGAYNEQFF. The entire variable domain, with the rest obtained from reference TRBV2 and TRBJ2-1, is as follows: EPEVTQTPSHQVTQMGQEVILRCVPISNHLYFYWYRQILGQKVEFLVSFYNNEISEKSEIFDDQFSVERPDGSNFTLKIRSTKLEDSAMYFCASSLTSGAYNEQFFGPGTRLTVL.

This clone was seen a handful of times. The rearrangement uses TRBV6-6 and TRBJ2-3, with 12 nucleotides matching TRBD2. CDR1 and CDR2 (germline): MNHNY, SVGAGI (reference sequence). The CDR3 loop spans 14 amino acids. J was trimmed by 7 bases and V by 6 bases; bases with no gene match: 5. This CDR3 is CASSPGLAGHTQYF. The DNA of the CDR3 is TGTGCCAGCAGCCCCGGACTAGCGGGACATACGCAGTATTTT.

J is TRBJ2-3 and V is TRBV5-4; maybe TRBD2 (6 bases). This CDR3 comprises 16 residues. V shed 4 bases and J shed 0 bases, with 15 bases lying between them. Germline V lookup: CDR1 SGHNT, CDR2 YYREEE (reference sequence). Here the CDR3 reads CASSLRREISTDTQYF. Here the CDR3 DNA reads TGTGCCAGCAGCCTCCGGAGGGAAATAAGCACAGATACGCAGTATTTT.

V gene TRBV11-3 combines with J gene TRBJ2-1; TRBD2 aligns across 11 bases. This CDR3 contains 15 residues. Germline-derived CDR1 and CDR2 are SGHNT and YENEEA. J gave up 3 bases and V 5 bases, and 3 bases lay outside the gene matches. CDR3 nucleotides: TGTGCCAGCAGCGAGACTAGCGGGGTCTACAATGAGCAGTTCTTC. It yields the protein CASSETSGVYNEQFF.

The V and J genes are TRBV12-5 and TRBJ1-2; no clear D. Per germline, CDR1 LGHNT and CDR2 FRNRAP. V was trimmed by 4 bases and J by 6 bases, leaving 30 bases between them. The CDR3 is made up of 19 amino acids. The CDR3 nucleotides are TGTGCTAGTGGTTCGAATACCCAGACCACCAGTGGTAGGAGGGATGGCTACACCTTC. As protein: CASGSNTQTTSGRRDGYTF.

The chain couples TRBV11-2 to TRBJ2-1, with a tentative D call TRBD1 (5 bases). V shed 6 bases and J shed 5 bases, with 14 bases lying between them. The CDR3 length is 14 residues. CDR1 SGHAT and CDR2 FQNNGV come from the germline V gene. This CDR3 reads CASRLRTHNNEQFF. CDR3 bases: TGTGCCAGCAGGCTAAGGACACACAACAATGAGCAGTTCTTC.

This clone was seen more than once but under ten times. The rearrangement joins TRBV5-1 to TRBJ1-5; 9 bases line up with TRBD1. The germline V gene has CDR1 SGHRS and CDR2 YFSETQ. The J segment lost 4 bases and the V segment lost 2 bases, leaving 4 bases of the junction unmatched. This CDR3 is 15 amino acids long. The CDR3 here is CASSFAGQGNQPQHF. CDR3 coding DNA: TGCGCCAGCAGCTTCGCTGGACAGGGGAATCAGCCCCAGCATTTT.

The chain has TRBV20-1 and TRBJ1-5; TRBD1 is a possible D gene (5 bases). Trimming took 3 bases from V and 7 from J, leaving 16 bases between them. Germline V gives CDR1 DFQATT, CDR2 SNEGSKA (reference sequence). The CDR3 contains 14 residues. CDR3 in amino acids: CSASYRPGEQPQHF. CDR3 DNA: TGCAGTGCTAGTTACAGGCCGGGTGAGCAGCCCCAGCATTTT.

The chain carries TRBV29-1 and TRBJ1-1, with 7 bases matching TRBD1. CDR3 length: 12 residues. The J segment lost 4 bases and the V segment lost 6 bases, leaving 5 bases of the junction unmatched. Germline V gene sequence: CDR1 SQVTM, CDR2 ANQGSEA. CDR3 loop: CSVSQGTTEAFF. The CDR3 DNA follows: TGCAGCGTATCACAGGGGACCACTGAAGCTTTCTTT.

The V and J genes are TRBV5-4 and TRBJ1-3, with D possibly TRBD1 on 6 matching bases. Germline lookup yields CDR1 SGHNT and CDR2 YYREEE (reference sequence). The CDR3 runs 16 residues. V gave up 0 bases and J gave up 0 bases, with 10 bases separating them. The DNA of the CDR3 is TGTGCCAGCAGCTTGGCAGGACAGAGCTCTGGAAACACCATATATTTT. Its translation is CASSLAGQSSGNTIYF.

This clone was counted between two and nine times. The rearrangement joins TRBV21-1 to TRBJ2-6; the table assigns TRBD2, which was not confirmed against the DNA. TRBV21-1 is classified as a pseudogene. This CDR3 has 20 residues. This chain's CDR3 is CASSKALNWRFRSGANVLTF. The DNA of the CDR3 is TGTGCCAGCAGCAAAGCGCTTAACTGGCGGTTCCGCTCTGGGGCCAACGTCCTGACTTTC.

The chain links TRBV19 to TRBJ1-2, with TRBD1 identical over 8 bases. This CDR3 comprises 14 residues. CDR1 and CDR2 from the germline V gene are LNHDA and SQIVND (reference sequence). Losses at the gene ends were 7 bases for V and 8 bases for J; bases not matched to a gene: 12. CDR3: CASKIQDRAFGYTF. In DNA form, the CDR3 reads TGTGCCAGTAAGATACAGGACAGGGCTTTCGGCTACACCTTC.

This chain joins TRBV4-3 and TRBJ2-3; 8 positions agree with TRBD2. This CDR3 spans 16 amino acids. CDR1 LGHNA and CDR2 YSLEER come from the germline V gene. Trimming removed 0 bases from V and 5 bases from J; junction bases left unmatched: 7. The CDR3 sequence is CASSQETSGGQDTQYF. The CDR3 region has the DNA TGCGCCAGCAGCCAAGAGACAAGCGGGGGCCAAGATACGCAGTATTTT.

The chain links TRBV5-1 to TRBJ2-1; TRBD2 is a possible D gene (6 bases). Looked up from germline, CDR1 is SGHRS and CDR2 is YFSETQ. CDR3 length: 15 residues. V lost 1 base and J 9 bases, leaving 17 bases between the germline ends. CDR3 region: CASSLSAGTPGEQFF. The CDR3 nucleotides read TGCGCCAGCAGCTTGAGTGCGGGAACCCCCGGTGAGCAGTTCTTC.

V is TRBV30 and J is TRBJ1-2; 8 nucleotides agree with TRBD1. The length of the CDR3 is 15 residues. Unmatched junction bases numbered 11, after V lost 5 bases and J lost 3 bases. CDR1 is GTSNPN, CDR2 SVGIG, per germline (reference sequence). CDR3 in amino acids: CAWEGQGAKDYGYTF. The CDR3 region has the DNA TGTGCCTGGGAGGGGCAGGGGGCGAAGGACTATGGCTACACCTTC.

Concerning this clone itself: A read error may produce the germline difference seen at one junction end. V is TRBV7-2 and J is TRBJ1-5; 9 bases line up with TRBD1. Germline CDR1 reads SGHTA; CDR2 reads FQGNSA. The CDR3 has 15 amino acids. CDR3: CASSLAGTGYQPQHF. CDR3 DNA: TGTGCCAGCAGCCTAGCGGGGACAGGGTATCAGCCCCAGCATTTT.

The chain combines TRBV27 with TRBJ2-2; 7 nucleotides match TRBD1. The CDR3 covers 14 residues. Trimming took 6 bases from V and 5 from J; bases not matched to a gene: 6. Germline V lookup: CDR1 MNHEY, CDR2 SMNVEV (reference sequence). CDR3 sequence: CASRKQGRTGELFF. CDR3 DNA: TGTGCCAGCAGGAAACAGGGGAGAACCGGGGAGCTGTTTTTT.

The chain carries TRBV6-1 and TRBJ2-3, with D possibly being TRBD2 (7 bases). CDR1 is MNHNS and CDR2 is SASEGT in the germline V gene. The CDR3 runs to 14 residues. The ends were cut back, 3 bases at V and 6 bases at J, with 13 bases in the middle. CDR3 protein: CASSDGGGLDTQYF. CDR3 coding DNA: TGTGCCAGCAGTGATGGGGGGGGCTTGGATACGCAGTATTTT.